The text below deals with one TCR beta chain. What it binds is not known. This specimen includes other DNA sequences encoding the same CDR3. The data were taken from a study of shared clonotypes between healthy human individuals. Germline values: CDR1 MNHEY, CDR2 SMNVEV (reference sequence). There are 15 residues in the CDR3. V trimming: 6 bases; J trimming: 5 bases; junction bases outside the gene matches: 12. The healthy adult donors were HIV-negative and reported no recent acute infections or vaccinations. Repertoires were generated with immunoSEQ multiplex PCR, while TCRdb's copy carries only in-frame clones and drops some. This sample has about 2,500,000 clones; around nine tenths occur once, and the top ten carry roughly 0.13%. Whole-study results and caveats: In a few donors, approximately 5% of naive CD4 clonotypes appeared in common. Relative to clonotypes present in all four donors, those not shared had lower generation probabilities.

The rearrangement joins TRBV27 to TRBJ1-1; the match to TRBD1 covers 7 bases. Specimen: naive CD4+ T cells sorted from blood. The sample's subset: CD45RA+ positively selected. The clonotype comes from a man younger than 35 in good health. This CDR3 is CASSPDRVGGTEAFF. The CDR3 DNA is TGTGCCAGCAGCCCTGACAGGGTCGGAGGGACTGAAGCTTTCTTT.